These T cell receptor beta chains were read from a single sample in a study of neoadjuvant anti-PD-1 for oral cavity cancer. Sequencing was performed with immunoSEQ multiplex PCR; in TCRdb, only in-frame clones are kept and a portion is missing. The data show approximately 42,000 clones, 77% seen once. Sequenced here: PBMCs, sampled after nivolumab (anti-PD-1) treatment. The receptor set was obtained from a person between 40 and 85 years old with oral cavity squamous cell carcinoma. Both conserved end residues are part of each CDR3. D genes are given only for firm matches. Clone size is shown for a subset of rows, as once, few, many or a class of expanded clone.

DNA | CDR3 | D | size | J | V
TGTGCCAGCAGCTTAAGCCCCAGGAGCACAACTAATGAAAAACTGTTTTTT | CASSLSPRSTTNEKLFF | . | few | TRBJ1-4 | TRBV13
TGTGCCAGCAAACTTGGAACTAATGAAAAACTGTTTTTT | CASKLGTNEKLFF | . | . | TRBJ1-4 | TRBV28
TGTGCCAGTAGTGGACCCCTCGGGGGGGCCAACGTCCTGACTTTC | CASSGPLGGANVLTF | . | once | TRBJ2-6 | TRBV19
TGTGCCAGCAGCCAAGGTCGACAGGGGATCGAAAAACTGTTTTTT | CASSQGRQGIEKLFF | TRBD1 | . | TRBJ1-4 | TRBV5-8
TGCAGTGCTAGGAGCGACAGGGAAGCTTTCTTT | CSARSDREAFF | . | . | TRBJ1-1 | TRBV20-1
TGTGCCAGCTCACCCCGGGACGTCTCCTACAATGAGCAGTTCTTC | CASSPRDVSYNEQFF | . | . | TRBJ2-1 | TRBV18
TGTGCCAGTAGTACAACGGGAGGCCGGGGAGATACGCAGTATTTT | CASSTTGGRGDTQYF | TRBD2 | once | TRBJ2-3 | TRBV19
TGTGCCAGCAGCGTAGGAGACAGATACAATGAGCAGTTCTTC | CASSVGDRYNEQFF | . | . | TRBJ2-1 | TRBV9
TGCGCCAGCAGCTTGCGGGGATATGGGAACACTGAAGCTTTCTTT | CASSLRGYGNTEAFF | . | . | TRBJ1-1 | TRBV5-1
TGTGCCATCAGTGAACCATCTAGCGGGAGTACGTGGAACGAGCAGTACTTC | CAISEPSSGSTWNEQYF | TRBD2 | . | TRBJ2-7 | TRBV10-3
TGTGCCAGCAGTGTGGTGAACACTGAAGCTTTCTTT | CASSVVNTEAFF | . | . | TRBJ1-1 | TRBV2
TGTGCTAGTGGGGCCACGGGGCTGGGGGACGAGCAGTACTTC | CASGATGLGDEQYF | . | . | TRBJ2-7 | TRBV12-5
TGTGCCAGCAGCTTAATCCAGGGGGAGACCCAGTACTTC | CASSLIQGETQYF | . | . | TRBJ2-5 | TRBV5-6
TGCGCCAGCAGTGAGTCGAGGGCAGGAGGGGGACAGGAAGCCCTAGGATCCTACGAGCAGTACTTC | CASSESRAGGGQEALGSYEQYF | TRBD1 | . | TRBJ2-7 | TRBV10-1
TGTGCCAGCAGTGGATACAGGGGGCGCGGTTCTGGGGCCAACGTCCTGACTTTC | CASSGYRGRGSGANVLTF | TRBD1 | . | TRBJ2-6 | TRBV6-1
TGTGCCAGCAGCCCTGCGAGGGGTACTAATGAAAAACTGTTTTTT | CASSPARGTNEKLFF | . | few | TRBJ1-4 | TRBV7-6
TGTGCCAGCAGTTTTACAGGGGGCTCTGGGGCCAACGTCCTGACTTTC | CASSFTGGSGANVLTF | TRBD1 | . | TRBJ2-6 | TRBV27
TGTGCCAGCAGCCCGTACAATGAGCAGTTCTTC | CASSPYNEQFF | . | . | TRBJ2-1 | TRBV7-2
TGTGCCAGCAGCGCCGCGACAGGGAGGGTAGACGAGCAGTACTTC | CASSAATGRVDEQYF | . | . | TRBJ2-7 | TRBV5-5
TGTGCCAGCAGCAAAGACAGGGGAGGTGACAAGCTCCCACCCTACGAGCAGTACTTC | CASSKDRGGDKLPPYEQYF | . | once | TRBJ2-7 | TRBV21-1
TGTGCCAGCCTTAGCGGAGCCTACGAGCAGTACTTC | CASLSGAYEQYF | . | few | TRBJ2-7 | TRBV27
TGTGCCAGCAGCCCTGCGGCAGGGAGCTCCTACGAGCAGTACTTC | CASSPAAGSSYEQYF | . | once | TRBJ2-7 | TRBV7-7
TGTGCCAGCAGCCTTACGACAGGGGTCGGATCCTACGAGCAGTACTTC | CASSLTTGVGSYEQYF | TRBD1 | . | TRBJ2-7 | TRBV5-6
TGTGCCAGCAGCCGGACTAGCGGGTCCTACGAGCAGTACTTC | CASSRTSGSYEQYF | TRBD2 | . | TRBJ2-7 | TRBV7-2
TGCGCCAGCAGCCGAGAAGGGGGTTTTAGTACAGATACGCAGTATTTT | CASSREGGFSTDTQYF | . | . | TRBJ2-3 | TRBV4-1
TGTGCCAGCAGCCCAGGTGGGGCCTCCAATGAGCAGTTCTTC | CASSPGGASNEQFF | . | . | TRBJ2-1 | TRBV9
TGTGCCAGCAGTTTGCCCGGACTAGCGGGAGCTCCCGGGGAGCTGTTTTTT | CASSLPGLAGAPGELFF | TRBD2 | . | TRBJ2-2 | TRBV27
TGTGCCAGCTCACGCGGCACAGCCAAGGGAGAGACCCAGTACTTC | CASSRGTAKGETQYF | . | . | TRBJ2-5 | TRBV18
TGTGCCAGCAGCTTAGCGAACGGACAGCCCCAGCATTTT | CASSLANGQPQHF | . | . | TRBJ1-5 | TRBV7-6
TGTGCCAGCAGCCTCCCGGACAGGGAATCTGAAGCTTTCTTT | CASSLPDRESEAFF | TRBD1 | . | TRBJ1-1 | TRBV5-4
TGCGCCAGCAGGGACGGAACTAACTATGGCTACACCTTC | CASRDGTNYGYTF | . | . | TRBJ1-2 | TRBV10-2
TGCGCCAGCAGTCAAACCCCCAAGGAGGGGAACCCCCCAGATACGCAGTATTTT | CASSQTPKEGNPPDTQYF | . | . | TRBJ2-3 | TRBV23-1
TGTGCCAGCAGCTCCCGGGACAGGTACAATGAGCAGTTCTTC | CASSSRDRYNEQFF | TRBD1 | few | TRBJ2-1 | TRBV7-9
TGTGCCATAGGGGGAGAAGAGACCCAGTACTTC | CAIGGEETQYF | . | few | TRBJ2-5 | TRBV6-1
TGTGCCAGCAGCCCTCGACTAGCGGGAGTAATAGGAGATACGCAGTATTTT | CASSPRLAGVIGDTQYF | TRBD2 | few | TRBJ2-3 | TRBV4-2
TGTGCCAGCAGCTTAGAGCAGGGGTACGGGACTAGTTCGGGAAATACGCAGTATTTT | CASSLEQGYGTSSGNTQYF | TRBD2 | . | TRBJ2-3 | TRBV7-6
TGTGCCACCAGCGGTGGGACAGGGTGGGCCAACGTCCTGACTTTC | CATSGGTGWANVLTF | TRBD1 | . | TRBJ2-6 | TRBV15
TGTGCCAGCAGAGCCCAAAGGGGAAACTATGGCTACACCTTC | CASRAQRGNYGYTF | . | few | TRBJ1-2 | TRBV6-1
TGTGCTAGTGGTTTCACCCGGACAGCAAGCAATCAGCCCCAGCATTTT | CASGFTRTASNQPQHF | . | once | TRBJ1-5 | TRBV12-5
TGTGCCAGCAGTAGTCTAGCGGGAGACAATGAGCAGTTCTTC | CASSSLAGDNEQFF | TRBD2 | . | TRBJ2-1 | TRBV6-1
TGTGCCAGCAGCTTAAGCTTGGCTACCCTTGGGGAGACCCAGTACTTC | CASSLSLATLGETQYF | . | . | TRBJ2-5 | TRBV7-2
TGTGCTGGGGTAGGAAACACCATATATTTT | CAGVGNTIYF | . | . | TRBJ1-3 | TRBV19
TGTGCCAGCAGCTCACATCGTCTTGGGGGCGCGAACACCGGGGAGCTGTTTTTT | CASSSHRLGGANTGELFF | . | once | TRBJ2-2 | TRBV7-8
TGTGCCAGCAGGTGGGCGGGAGCCTCCTACAATGAGCAGTTCTTC | CASRWAGASYNEQFF | TRBD2 | . | TRBJ2-1 | TRBV11-2
TGTGCTAGCAGTCCGGGTTCGGTAGGGGAGCTGTTTTTT | CASSPGSVGELFF | . | . | TRBJ2-2 | TRBV7-7
TGTGCCAGCAGCTTGGGTAGGGGAGATACGCAGTATTTT | CASSLGRGDTQYF | . | . | TRBJ2-3 | TRBV5-6
TGTGCCAGCAGTCCGACAGGGACTGAAGCTTTCTTT | CASSPTGTEAFF | TRBD1 | . | TRBJ1-1 | TRBV25-1
TGTGCCAGCAGCCCCACCGTAAGGGGCACTGAAGCTTTCTTT | CASSPTVRGTEAFF | . | . | TRBJ1-1 | TRBV7-2
TGCAGCGTACAGGGTCTGGATACGCAGTATTTT | CSVQGLDTQYF | . | once | TRBJ2-3 | TRBV29-1
TGTGCCTGGAGTGTTCCAGCGGGGAGCACAGATACGCAGTATTTT | CAWSVPAGSTDTQYF | TRBD2 | . | TRBJ2-3 | TRBV30
TGTGCCAGCACATGGACTAGCGGCTACACAGATACGCAGTATTTT | CASTWTSGYTDTQYF | TRBD2 | . | TRBJ2-3 | TRBV6-5
TGTGCCAGCAGCTATGAAAGGCTGAACACTGAAGCTTTCTTT | CASSYERLNTEAFF | . | once | TRBJ1-1 | TRBV6-1
TGTGCCTGGGGGGCCGGGACAGGAAATAATTCACCCCTCCACTTT | CAWGAGTGNNSPLHF | TRBD1 | . | TRBJ1-6 | TRBV30
TGTGCCAGCAGCGTAGGAGATACGCAGTATTTT | CASSVGDTQYF | . | . | TRBJ2-3 | TRBV9